This T cell receptor beta chain was identified during a study of blood T cell repertoires in COVID-19. Study-level information: The United States, Italy and Spain supplied acute and convalescent COVID-19 samples.

In the original workflow: Amplification of reference gene primers provided the estimated nucleated cell counts. Method: immunoSEQ multiplex PCR; TCRdb's copy keeps in-frame clones and lacks some. The DNA gave D and trimming, while V, J and clone size come from that table. Of 150,000 to 200,000 clones detected, over 75% appear once; the ten largest clones hold about 0.8%. This CDR3 spans 15 amino acids. V was pared by 3 bases and J by 4 bases, with 16 bases between. The receptor was isolated from a woman between 18 and 30 years old who had recovered from COVID-19. The chain joins TRBV23-1 to TRBJ2-7; TRBD1 is a possible D gene (6 bases). TRBV23-1 qualifies as an ORF whose function is uncertain. The sequenced sample was PBMCs or T cells enriched from blood (not recorded which). The CDR3 loop reads CASSQRQVVAYEQYF. The CDR3 nucleotides are TGCGCCAGCAGTCAGAGACAGGTGGTGGCGTACGAGCAGTACTTC.